These 17 T cell receptor beta chains were sequenced from one sample in a study of neoadjuvant nivolumab and ipilimumab in lung cancer. The protocol was immunoSEQ multiplex PCR, while the TCRdb copy is restricted to in-frame clones and leaves out a portion. The data show roughly 30,000 clones, 80% seen once. The sequences come from peripheral blood, collected before neoadjuvant nivolumab, alone or with ipilimumab. The receptors were gathered from an adult with non-small cell lung cancer.

This chain connects TRBV11-1 to TRBJ2-6; possibly TRBD1 for D (5 bases). The CDR3 is made up of 16 amino acids. V lost 5 bases and J lost 0, with 11 bases in between. The germline V gene has CDR1 SGHAT and CDR2 FQDESV (reference sequence). CDR3 loop: CASSKDRASGANVLTF. The CDR3 DNA is TGTGCCAGCAGCAAAGACAGAGCCTCTGGGGCCAACGTCCTGACTTTC.

This clone was counted a few times. The V gene is TRBV2, the J gene TRBJ1-2; D gene ambiguous. The germline gives CDR1 SNHLY, CDR2 FYNNEI. The CDR3 has 13 amino acids. V was shortened by 1 base and J by 8 bases, with 11 bases between the two germline ends. The CDR3 DNA follows: TGTGCCAGCAGTGAAGGACCTGTCGGGGGCTACACCTTC. Translation gives CASSEGPVGGYTF.

The rearrangement uses TRBV5-1 and TRBJ1-2, with 10 positions matching TRBD1. Germline trimming cut 4 bases from V and 6 bases from J; bases unmatched to any gene: 3. The germline gives CDR1 SGHRS, CDR2 YFSETQ. CDR3 length: 13 amino acids. For the CDR3, the DNA is TGCGCCAGCAGCCCGGGGACAGGGGATGGCTACACCTTC. This translates into CASSPGTGDGYTF.

The chain combines TRBV2 with TRBJ2-2; 8 nucleotides line up with TRBD1. Germline V gene data show CDR1 as SNHLY and CDR2 as FYNNEI. There are 13 residues in the CDR3. J gave up 5 bases and V 5 bases, and 1 base lay outside the gene matches. The CDR3 protein is CASSRQGTGELFF. CDR3 DNA: TGTGCCAGCAGTAGACAGGGGACCGGGGAGCTGTTTTTT.

The V call is TRBV5-1, the J call TRBJ2-7; 7 positions agree with TRBD1. The germline V gene encodes CDR1 SGHRS and CDR2 YFSETQ. This CDR3 comprises 14 residues. V shed 0 bases, J shed 2 bases, and the junction held 2 bases outside the gene matches. In DNA form, the CDR3 reads TGCGCCAGCAGCTTGGGGGACAGCACCTACGAGCAGTACTTC. Its translation: CASSLGDSTYEQYF.

This chain uses TRBV29-1 with TRBJ2-1; no reliable D call. CDR3 length equals 12 residues. Germline V gene sequence: CDR1 SQVTM, CDR2 ANQGSEA. Between the trimmed V and J ends, which lost 2 bases and 8 bases, there was a span of 10 bases. The CDR3 DNA reads as TGCAGCGTTGAACCCTCCCTCGATGAGCAGTTCTTC. Amino acid sequence: CSVEPSLDEQFF.

This clone was seen once. The genes are TRBV2 and TRBJ2-7; 8 positions agree with TRBD1. The CDR3 consists of 13 residues. The ends lost 6 bases at V and 3 bases at J; junction bases unmatched: 4. CDR1 is SNHLY, CDR2 FYNNEI, per germline. The CDR3 bases are TGTGCCAGCAGCGTGGACAGGGACTACGAGCAGTACTTC. As protein: CASSVDRDYEQYF.

This clone was detected only a few times. The V gene is TRBV7-2, the J gene TRBJ1-5; unclear D gene. V dropped 8 bases and J dropped 6 bases, with 17 bases sitting between them. From germline, CDR1 is SGHTA and CDR2 FQGNSA. This CDR3 spans 14 amino acids. CDR3 sequence: CASSPGNGVQPQHF. In DNA, the CDR3 is TGTGCCAGCTCCCCGGGGAACGGGGTTCAGCCCCAGCATTTT.

The chain employs TRBV9 and TRBJ1-2; D remains ambiguous. The CDR3 spans 11 residues. Germline CDR1 SGDLS, CDR2 YYNGEE. Trimming left V 7 bases short and J 5 bases short, with 9 bases between. CDR3 sequence reads: CASGSPYGYTF. In nucleotides, the CDR3 is TGTGCCAGCGGATCCCCTTATGGCTACACCTTC. The variable domain in full, with the rest retrieved from reference TRBV9 and TRBJ1-2, is DSGVTQTPKHLITATGQRVTLRCSPRSGDLSVYWYQQSLDQGLQFLIQYYNGEERAKGNILERFSAQQFPDLHSELNLSSLELGDSALYFCASGSPYGYTFGSGTRLTVV.

The chain couples TRBV5-4 to TRBJ2-7, with 7 bases matching TRBD1. The CDR3 is 14 amino acids. Looked up from germline, CDR1 is SGHNT and CDR2 is YYREEE (reference sequence). V lost 2 bases and J lost 1; bases outside the gene matches: 3. CDR3 sequence reads: CASSFKDRSYEQYF. The CDR3 nucleotides read TGTGCCAGCAGCTTCAAGGACAGGTCCTACGAGCAGTACTTC.

This sequence joins TRBV5-1 and TRBJ1-5; D is possibly TRBD1 (6 bases). Germline CDR1 SGHRS, CDR2 YFSETQ. This CDR3 spans 15 amino acids. Trimming took 7 bases from V and 11 from J, leaving 25 bases between them. In nucleotides, the CDR3 is TGCGCCAGCTTTCTCGATCCCGCTAATAGGGGGACCCAGCATTTT. It is translated as CASFLDPANRGTQHF.

Only one count was recorded for this clone. The chain recombines TRBV6-5 with TRBJ1-2; D is unclear. Trimming removed 0 bases at V and 0 bases at J, with 11 bases between. CDR3 size: 16 residues. Germline loops: CDR1 MNHEY, CDR2 SVGAGI. The CDR3 here is CASSYSGPQPNYGYTF. CDR3 sequence (DNA): TGTGCCAGCAGTTACTCCGGGCCACAGCCTAACTATGGCTACACCTTC.

With regard to this clone: Other DNA sequences of this sample code for an identical CDR3. The rearrangement links TRBV5-3 to TRBJ1-6, with D unresolved. TRBV5-3 belongs to the ORF category, with a function that is uncertain. V lost 4 bases and J 10 bases, leaving 18 bases between the germline ends. The CDR3 contains 15 residues. The CDR3 spells CARSIRPTAGSPLHF. As DNA, the CDR3 is TGTGCCAGAAGCATTCGACCGACGGCTGGGTCACCCCTCCACTTT.

The chain joins TRBV6-1 to TRBJ2-5, with no clear D. Germline V gives CDR1 MNHNS, CDR2 SASEGT. There are 13 residues in the CDR3. V was clipped by 2 bases and J by 5 bases, with 9 bases between them. CDR3 protein: CASSEIRDETQYF. CDR3 coding DNA: TGTGCCAGCAGTGAAATAAGAGATGAGACCCAGTACTTC.

The rearrangement links TRBV28 to TRBJ1-2; 11 nucleotides match TRBD1. Germline V gene lookup returns CDR1 MDHEN and CDR2 SYDVKM. The CDR3 runs to 15 residues. V dropped 5 bases and J dropped 7; count of bases not matched to a gene: 9. In DNA form, the CDR3 reads TGTGCCAGCAGTCCGCCCGGACAGGGGGCTGCTGGCTACACCTTC. Encoded protein: CASSPPGQGAAGYTF.

The V gene is TRBV27, the J gene TRBJ2-5; D call uncertain. The CDR3 has 13 amino acids. Germline-derived CDR1 and CDR2 are MNHEY and SMNVEV (reference sequence). Trimming pared 8 bases from V and 7 bases from J, leaving 17 bases between. CDR3 sequence: CASAKVRGGTQYF. CDR3 DNA sequence: TGTGCCAGCGCCAAGGTGAGAGGTGGGACCCAGTACTTC.

This clone was seen a single time. V gene TRBV11-2 combines with J gene TRBJ2-7; D is unresolved. The CDR3 sequence is 14 residues long. The V end lost 5 bases, the J end lost 3 bases, and 14 bases lay between the germline ends. CDR1 and CDR2 (germline): SGHAT, FQNNGV. The CDR3 sequence is CASSPEWVDYEQYF. As DNA, the CDR3 is TGTGCCAGCAGCCCAGAGTGGGTGGACTACGAGCAGTACTTC. Combining the CDR3 with reference TRBV11-2 and TRBJ2-7 gives the whole variable domain EAGVAQSPRYKIIEKRQSVAFWCNPISGHATLYWYQQILGQGPKLLIQFQNNGVVDDSQLPKDRFSAERLKGVDSTLKIQPAKLEDSAVYLCASSPEWVDYEQYFGPGTRLTVT.